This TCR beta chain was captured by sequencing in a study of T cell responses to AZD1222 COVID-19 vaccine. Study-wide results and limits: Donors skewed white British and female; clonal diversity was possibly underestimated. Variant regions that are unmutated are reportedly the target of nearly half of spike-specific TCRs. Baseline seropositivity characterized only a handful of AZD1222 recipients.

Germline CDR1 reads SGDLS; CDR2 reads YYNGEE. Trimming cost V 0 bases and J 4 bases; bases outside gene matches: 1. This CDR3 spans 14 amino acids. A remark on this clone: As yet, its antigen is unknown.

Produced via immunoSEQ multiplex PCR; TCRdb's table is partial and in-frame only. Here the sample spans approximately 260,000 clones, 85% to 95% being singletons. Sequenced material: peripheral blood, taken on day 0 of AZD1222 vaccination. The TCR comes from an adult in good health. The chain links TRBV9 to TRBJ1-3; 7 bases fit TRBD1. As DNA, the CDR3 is TGTGCCAGCAGCGTAGAGGGACAGGGAAACACCATATATTTT. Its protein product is CASSVEGQGNTIYF.